The T cell receptor beta chain described here comes from a study of immune cell composition in non-small cell lung cancer. Germline CDR1 and CDR2: KGHSH and LQKENI. Unmatched junction bases numbered 4, after V lost 6 bases and J lost 4 bases. This CDR3 contains 14 residues. Normal lung sampling was at least 3 cm from the tumour, as distant as possible. As concerns this clone: What it binds is not known.

TCRdb's table, derived via immunoSEQ multiplex PCR, lists solely in-frame clones and lacks some. Of thousands of clones in the sample, 55% to 80% were seen once. Whole-study findings and limits: In adenocarcinoma, maximal tumour-associated clone frequency tracked TIL tumour reactivity.

These data also featured in a second study, about CD4 T cells in lung cancer. That paper adds: Some patients had received nivolumab or pembrolizumab before giving blood.

V and J are TRBV18 and TRBJ2-7, with 12 positions matching TRBD2. The receptor was derived from a human donor with non-small cell lung cancer. Sequencing was done on a sample of non-adjacent lung tissue. The CDR3 DNA reads as TGTGCCAGCTCCGAACTAGCGGGGGGTTACGAGCAGTACTTC. Protein sequence: CASSELAGGYEQYF.